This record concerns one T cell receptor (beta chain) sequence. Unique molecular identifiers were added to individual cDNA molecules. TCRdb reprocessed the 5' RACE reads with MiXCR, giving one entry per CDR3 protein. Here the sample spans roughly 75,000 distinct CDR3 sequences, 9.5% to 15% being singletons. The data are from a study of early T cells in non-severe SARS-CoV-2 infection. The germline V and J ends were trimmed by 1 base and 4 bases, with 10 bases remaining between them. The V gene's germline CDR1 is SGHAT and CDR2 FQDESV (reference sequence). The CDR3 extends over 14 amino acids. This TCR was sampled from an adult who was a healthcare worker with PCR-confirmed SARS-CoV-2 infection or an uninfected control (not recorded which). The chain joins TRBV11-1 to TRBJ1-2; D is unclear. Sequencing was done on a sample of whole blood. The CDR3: CASSLGTELYGYTF. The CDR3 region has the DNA TGTGCCAGCAGCTTAGGGACGGAACTCTATGGCTACACCTTC.